The 17 T cell receptor beta chains listed next were all sequenced from one sample in a study of molecular identifiers for immune sequencing clone quantification. TCRdb re-analysed the PCR reads in MiXCR, keeping a single row per CDR3 protein. The sample lists approximately 500,000 distinct CDR3 sequences; roughly a fifth were seen once. The specimen was naive CD8+ T cells from blood, with Jurkat cell RNA spiked in. Documented subset: FACS-sorted CD8+CD4-CCR7+CD45RA+ naive T cells. These receptors were taken from a human donor in good health. Some libraries in this study had Jurkat cell RNA spiked in.

This clonotype has just a few counts. This chain connects TRBV24-1 to TRBJ2-2; no firm D call. The CDR3 spans 17 residues. CDR1 and CDR2 (germline): KGHDR, SFDVKD. The V gene lost 0 bases and the J gene lost 6 bases, with 16 bases spanning the gap. CDR3 nucleotides: TGTGCCACCAGTGATTTGGGGGAAACCACCTCCCCCGGGGAGCTGTTTTTT. Amino acid sequence: CATSDLGETTSPGELFF.

Turning to this clonotype: A much larger clone differs from this one at a single base, so this may be a read error. V is TRBV7-6 and J is TRBJ2-7, with a possible D match to TRBD1 (6 bases). Germline-derived CDR1 and CDR2 are SGHVS and FNYEAQ. The CDR3 contains 13 residues. CDR3 sequence reads: CPSSKQGGPEQYF. As DNA, the CDR3 is TGTCCCAGCAGCAAACAGGGTGGGCCTGAGCAGTACTTC. Based on the CDR3 plus reference TRBV7-6 and TRBJ2-7, the full variable domain is GAGVSQSPRYKVTKRGQDVALRCDPISGHVSLYWYRQALGQGPEFLTYFNYEAQQDKSGLPNDRFSAERPEGSISTLTIQRTEQRDSAMYRCPSSKQGGPEQYFGPGTRLTVT.

This clonotype occurred many times. The chain recombines TRBV30 with TRBJ2-4; possibly TRBD2 for D (6 bases). Trimming left V 2 bases short and J 6 bases short, with 14 bases between. The V gene's germline CDR1 is GTSNPN and CDR2 SVGIG (reference sequence). This CDR3 has 14 residues. CDR3 coding DNA: TGTGCCTGGAGTATCCGGGACTCAAGAAACATTCAGTACTTC. Protein sequence: CAWSIRDSRNIQYF.

The table lists this clonotype with many counts. This chain joins TRBV29-1 and TRBJ1-2, with D perhaps matching TRBD1 (6 bases). Trimming shortened V by 0 bases and J by 8 bases, and 19 bases separated the two germline ends. Looked up from germline, CDR1 is SQVTM and CDR2 is ANQGSEA. CDR3 length equals 15 residues. DNA for the CDR3: TGCAGCGTTGAAGATCCCAGGGGCTGGATTCGGGGCTACACCTTC. This gives the protein CSVEDPRGWIRGYTF.

V gene TRBV12-3 or TRBV12-4 combines with J gene TRBJ1-4, with 9 bases that match TRBD1. With 7 bases clipped from V and 4 bases from J, the junction kept 4 bases outside the gene matches. This CDR3 comprises 14 residues. For the CDR3, the DNA is TGTGCCAGCACCATGGGACAGGGTAATGAAAAACTGTTTTTT. This translates into CASTMGQGNEKLFF.

This clonotype was counted many times. This sequence joins TRBV29-1 and TRBJ2-7; 11 bases line up with TRBD1. The junction had 6 bases not matched to a gene; V was cut back by 3 bases and J by 5 bases. Germline V gives CDR1 SQVTM, CDR2 ANQGSEA. There are 14 residues in the CDR3. The CDR3 DNA sequence: TGCAGCGTTGATATTGGACAGGGGGCCCACGAGCAGTACTTC. Its protein product is CSVDIGQGAHEQYF.

The sample holds a few counts of this clonotype. V and J are TRBV24-1 and TRBJ1-1; D is perhaps TRBD1 (6 bases). The CDR3 loop spans 13 amino acids. Trimming shortened V by 7 bases and J by 6 bases, and 14 bases separated the two germline ends. In germline, CDR1 is KGHDR, CDR2 SFDVKD. CDR3 sequence reads: CATSETGTAEAFF. CDR3 in DNA: TGTGCCACCAGCGAAACAGGGACTGCTGAAGCTTTCTTT.

The rearrangement uses TRBV27 and TRBJ1-5; D unclear. Germline assignment: CDR1 MNHEY and CDR2 SMNVEV (reference sequence). This CDR3 comprises 15 residues. V was trimmed by 4 bases and J by 0 bases, leaving 10 bases between them. CDR3 in amino acids: CASSSPGYSNQPQHF. The CDR3 DNA follows: TGTGCCAGCAGTTCGCCCGGGTATAGCAATCAGCCCCAGCATTTT.

This clonotype was observed a few times. V and J are TRBV27 and TRBJ2-1, with 15 nucleotides matching TRBD2. Per the germline V gene, CDR1 is MNHEY and CDR2 is SMNVEV (reference sequence). Unmatched junction bases numbered 7, after V lost 5 bases and J lost 2 bases. The CDR3 covers 18 residues. The CDR3 loop reads CASSPGLAGGGTYNEQFF. CDR3 sequence (DNA): TGTGCCAGCAGTCCGGGACTAGCGGGAGGAGGCACCTACAATGAGCAGTTCTTC.

The chain links TRBV7-9 to TRBJ2-5, with 8 bases fitting TRBD1. This CDR3 spans 14 amino acids. Looked up from germline, CDR1 is SEHNR and CDR2 is FQNEAQ (reference sequence). Germline trimming cut 1 base from V and 3 bases from J; bases unmatched to any gene: 1. CDR3 in DNA: TGTGCCAGCAGCTTAGGGACAGGGAAAGAGACCCAGTACTTC. It yields the protein CASSLGTGKETQYF.

As to this clonotype: This could be a read error, since a much larger clone is one nucleotide away. The gene calls are TRBV6-5 and TRBJ2-2; possibly TRBD2 for D (5 bases). The CDR3 is made up of 14 amino acids. Germline V gene lookup returns CDR1 MNHEY and CDR2 SVGAGI. The chain's CDR3 is CASSYGSNTGELSF. The CDR3 nucleotides read TGTGCCAGCAGTTACGGTTCGAACACCGGGGAGCTGTCTTTT.

This clonotype was observed a handful of times. A much larger clone sits a single nucleotide away, making a read error possible. The genes are TRBV6-5 and TRBJ2-3; 8 bases match TRBD2. The CDR3 extends over 16 amino acids. CDR1 MNHEY and CDR2 SVGAGI come from the germline V gene. The CDR3 nucleotides read TGTGGCAGCAGTTACTCTACGGGAGGGCAGACAGATACGCAGTATTTT. This encodes CGSSYSTGGQTDTQYF.

This clonotype was recorded many times. This rearrangement joins TRBV7-8 to TRBJ2-3, with 10 bases fitting TRBD2. Germline CDR1 is SGHVS and CDR2 is FQNEAQ. CDR3 size: 15 residues. V dropped 4 bases and J dropped 3; count of bases not matched to a gene: 4. The CDR3 reads CASSSGSGGTDTQYF. In DNA, the CDR3 is TGTGCCAGCAGCTCGGGTAGCGGGGGGACAGATACGCAGTATTTT.

This clonotype was observed many times. The J gene is TRBJ1-1, the V gene TRBV7-2; D gene ambiguous. The V gene lost 1 base and the J gene lost 3 bases, with 12 bases spanning the gap. The CDR3 extends over 15 amino acids. CDR1 and CDR2 (germline): SGHTA, FQGNSA. CDR3 DNA sequence: TGTGCCAGCAGCTTAGACGCAGTGGGATACACTGAAGCTTTCTTT. Translation gives CASSLDAVGYTEAFF.

This chain links TRBV6-1 with TRBJ2-7; 9 bases fit TRBD2. The CDR3 runs to 16 residues. CDR1 is MNHNS, CDR2 SASEGT, per germline. The trim removed 5 bases at V and 2 bases at J, leaving 10 bases unmatched. The CDR3 sequence: CASSPRGGGLAYEQYF. For the CDR3, the DNA is TGTGCCAGCAGTCCTCGCGGGGGGGGGTTGGCCTACGAGCAGTACTTC.

V and J are TRBV6-5 and TRBJ2-7; D assignment may be TRBD1 or TRBD2 (5 bases each). Looked up from germline, CDR1 is MNHEY and CDR2 is SVGAGI. The CDR3 has 14 amino acids. V lost 0 bases and J lost 8, with 14 bases in between. The CDR3 nucleotides read TGTGCCAGCAGTTACTCGGGACGTGGTAACAAGCAGTACTTC. Translating gives CASSYSGRGNKQYF.

In the case of this clonotype: The junction differs from germline at one of its ends, possibly a read error. The chain joins TRBV6-2 or TRBV6-3 to TRBJ2-5; possibly TRBD1 for D (6 bases). This CDR3 has 11 residues. CDR1 MNHEY and CDR2 SVGEGT come from the germline V gene. CDR3 loop: CTSSRGETQYF. For the CDR3, the DNA is TGTACCAGCAGTAGGGGGGAGACCCAGTACTTC.